What follows are 27 T cell receptor beta chains derived from one specimen sequenced in a study of blood T cell repertoires in COVID-19. Some clones are missing from TCRdb's copy, which holds only in-frame ones; the method was immunoSEQ multiplex PCR. The sample lists roughly 250,000 clones; more than 65% were seen once. Material: peripheral blood. These receptors originate from a woman between 40 and 50 years old with active or convalescent COVID-19.

V usage is TRBV6-5 and J usage is TRBJ1-5, with TRBD1 identical over 9 bases. This CDR3 has 15 residues. Per germline, CDR1 MNHEY and CDR2 SVGAGI. Germline trimming cut 4 bases from V and 7 bases from J; bases unmatched to any gene: 8. CDR3 residues: CASSSQGQGRQPQHF. As DNA, the CDR3 is TGTGCCAGCAGTTCCCAGGGACAGGGCCGACAGCCCCAGCATTTT.

This chain uses TRBV7-9 with TRBJ2-7; 7 nucleotides align to TRBD1. The CDR3 is 15 amino acids. Germline CDR1 reads SEHNR; CDR2 reads FQNEAQ (reference sequence). Germline trimming cut 7 bases from V and 4 bases from J; bases unmatched to any gene: 13. CDR3 sequence: CASTQGVQVIYEQYF. CDR3 bases: TGTGCCAGCACCCAGGGGGTACAGGTAATTTACGAGCAGTACTTC.

The chain couples TRBV6-5 to TRBJ1-1; D unresolved. V lost 8 bases, J lost 0 bases, and 13 bases lay in between. This CDR3 has 14 amino acids. Germline V CDR1 and CDR2: MNHEY, SVGAGI. CDR3 sequence: CASFLGRMNTEAFF. In DNA form, the CDR3 reads TGTGCCAGCTTTTTGGGGAGGATGAACACTGAAGCTTTCTTT.

V is TRBV6-1 and J is TRBJ2-6, with TRBD1 matching 8 bases. Germline V lookup: CDR1 MNHNS, CDR2 SASEGT. The CDR3 covers 17 residues. V dropped 0 bases and J dropped 4; count of bases not matched to a gene: 5. This CDR3 is CASSEAPGGIGANVLTF. CDR3 nucleotide sequence: TGTGCCAGCAGTGAAGCGCCAGGGGGCATAGGGGCCAACGTCCTGACTTTC.

The gene calls are TRBV16 and TRBJ2-5; D gene unclear. Germline assignment: CDR1 KGHSY and CDR2 FQNENV. This CDR3 is 13 amino acids long. The germline V and J ends were trimmed by 0 bases and 11 bases, with 13 bases remaining between them. CDR3 nucleotides: TGTGCCAGCAGCCAATCGCAACCTACGAAACAGTACTTC. It codes for CASSQSQPTKQYF. Full variable domain (remainder filled in from reference TRBV16 and TRBJ2-5): GEEVAQTPKHLVRGEGQKAKLYCAPIKGHSYVFWYQQVLKNEFKFLISFQNENVFDETGMPKERFSAKCLPNSPCSLEIQATKLEDSAVYFCASSQSQPTKQYFGPGTRLLVL.

The chain joins TRBV18 to TRBJ2-3; 8 bases are shared with TRBD2. Germline V gives CDR1 KGHSH, CDR2 LQKENI. The V gene end was trimmed by 5 bases and the J gene end by 2 bases; junction bases not matched to a gene: 12. CDR3 size: 17 residues. The CDR3: CASSTNVRGGYTDTQYF. Written as DNA, the CDR3 is TGTGCCAGCTCAACAAACGTACGGGGGGGATACACAGATACGCAGTATTTT.

This chain joins TRBV29-1 and TRBJ2-5; perhaps TRBD2 as D (5 bases). The germline CDR1 and CDR2 sequences are SQVTM and ANQGSEA. The CDR3 covers 16 residues. Trimming removed 7 bases from V and 2 bases from J, with 23 bases in between. The CDR3 loop is CSGGLTPLDFQETQYF. Written as DNA, the CDR3 is TGCAGCGGCGGACTGACTCCGCTAGATTTTCAAGAGACCCAGTACTTC.

The CDR3 here is CASSQALRTEAFF. CDR3 nucleotide sequence: TGTGCCAGCAGCCAAGCTCTGAGGACTGAAGCTTTCTTT. The chain uses TRBV14 and TRBJ1-1, with D hard to call. The V gene lost 1 base and the J gene lost 5 bases, with 8 bases spanning the gap. CDR3 length: 13 amino acids. The V gene's germline CDR1 is SGHDN and CDR2 FVKESK.

The chain links TRBV9 to TRBJ1-3; 7 bases match TRBD1. CDR1 and CDR2 (germline): SGDLS, YYNGEE. The CDR3 runs to 16 residues. Unmatched junction bases numbered 11, after V lost 4 bases and J lost 4 bases. CDR3 bases: TGTGCCAGCAGCTCCACCGGGACAGCGGTAGGAAACACCATATATTTT. It translates to CASSSTGTAVGNTIYF.

The chain couples TRBV2 to TRBJ1-1; the match to TRBD1 covers 8 bases. V lost 4 bases to trimming and J lost 5 bases; unmatched junction nucleotides: 6. CDR1 is SNHLY and CDR2 is FYNNEI in the germline V gene. This CDR3 has 14 residues. The CDR3 spells CASSVTGGGTEAFF. The CDR3 DNA reads as TGTGCCAGCAGTGTAACAGGGGGTGGGACTGAAGCTTTCTTT.

The chain combines TRBV10-3 with TRBJ2-2, with TRBD1 as a possible D gene (6 bases). CDR3 length: 15 amino acids. Germline loops: CDR1 ENHRY, CDR2 SYGVKD. Trimming cost V 0 bases and J 5 bases, with 10 bases left between them. The CDR3, as DNA: TGTGCCATCAGTGAGTCAGCAGGGGTTACCGGGGAGCTGTTTTTT. Protein sequence: CAISESAGVTGELFF.

This clone was counted a few times. J is TRBJ2-5 and V is TRBV5-1; TRBD2 matches 10 bases. With 0 bases clipped from V and 6 bases from J, the junction kept 11 bases outside the gene matches. CDR1 SGHRS and CDR2 YFSETQ come from the germline V gene. The CDR3 contains 17 residues. The chain's CDR3 is CASSLVVAGGTGQTQYF. In nucleotides, the CDR3 is TGCGCCAGCAGCTTGGTAGTAGCGGGGGGAACCGGGCAGACCCAGTACTTC.

Here the CDR3 reads CASSPSGAGGLYEQFF. The CDR3 DNA reads TGTGCCAGCAGCCCCTCAGGGGCGGGGGGGCTGTATGAGCAGTTCTTC. This chain connects TRBV7-3 to TRBJ2-1; 9 bases align to TRBD2. This CDR3 is 16 amino acids long. The J segment lost 8 bases and the V segment lost 5 bases, leaving 13 bases of the junction unmatched. Germline lookup yields CDR1 SGHTA and CDR2 FQGTGA.

This chain uses TRBV7-2 with TRBJ2-2, with TRBD2 as a possible D gene (5 bases). This CDR3 spans 13 amino acids. Germline CDR1 SGHTA, CDR2 FQGNSA. The V and J ends lost 1 base and 10 bases respectively, with 10 bases between them. CDR3 residues: CASSLGLREELFF. The DNA of the CDR3 is TGTGCCAGCAGCTTAGGTCTACGGGAGGAGCTGTTTTTT.

The chain uses TRBV5-5 and TRBJ2-5; perhaps TRBD2 as D (6 bases). The V end was cut by 0 bases, the J end by 1 base, with 16 bases between. CDR1 is SGHKS, CDR2 YYEKEE, per germline (reference sequence). The CDR3 is 17 residues long. CDR3 loop: CASSLAVYGGGQETQYF. CDR3 bases: TGTGCCAGCAGCTTGGCGGTGTACGGGGGTGGCCAAGAGACCCAGTACTTC.

V gene TRBV6-5 combines with J gene TRBJ2-3; 8 bases match TRBD2. With 10 bases clipped from V and 2 bases from J, the junction kept 11 bases outside the gene matches. The CDR3 has 15 amino acids. CDR1 is MNHEY, CDR2 SVGAGI, per germline. Written as DNA, the CDR3 is TGTGCCACTACGGGGGGGTATTACTTCACAGATACGCAGTATTTT. It translates to CATTGGYYFTDTQYF.

The chain couples TRBV7-9 to TRBJ2-3, with D unclear. Deletions cut 4 bases from V and 0 bases from J, with 8 bases between. CDR1 and CDR2 from the germline V gene are SEHNR and FQNEAQ (reference sequence). The CDR3 sequence is 14 residues long. The CDR3: CASSSRSSTDTQYF. Written as DNA, the CDR3 is TGTGCCAGCAGCTCCCGTTCGAGCACAGATACGCAGTATTTT. Based on the CDR3 plus reference TRBV7-9 and TRBJ2-3, the full variable domain is DTGVSQNPRHKITKRGQNVTFRCDPISEHNRLYWYRQTLGQGPEFLTYFQNEAQLEKSRLLSDRFSAERPKGSFSTLEIQRTEQGDSAMYLCASSSRSSTDTQYFGPGTRLTVL.

V usage is TRBV11-2 and J usage is TRBJ2-7; 9 positions match TRBD1. Germline V gene data show CDR1 as SGHAT and CDR2 as FQNNGV. The CDR3 is 12 residues long. V trimming: 5 bases; J trimming: 6 bases; junction bases outside the gene matches: 2. The DNA of the CDR3 is TGTGCCAGCAGCCAGACAGGGGGCGAGCAGTACTTC. It translates to CASSQTGGEQYF.

To note about this clone: Germline is not matched at one junction end, which may reflect a read error. This chain uses TRBV9 with TRBJ1-2, with unresolved D. The CDR3 spans 11 residues. Germline CDR1 SGDLS, CDR2 YYNGEE. Here the CDR3 reads CASSVSSRQVW. The CDR3 region has the DNA TGTGCCAGCAGCGTATCATCCCGTCAGGTTTGG.

In DNA form, the CDR3 reads TGTGCCAGCAGTGGGAGGGGTTATGAAAAACTGTTTTTT. As protein: CASSGRGYEKLFF. This rearrangement joins TRBV2 to TRBJ1-4; D is possibly TRBD1 (5 bases). Trimming pared 4 bases from V and 6 bases from J, leaving 9 bases between. Looked up from germline, CDR1 is SNHLY and CDR2 is FYNNEI. The length of the CDR3 is 13 residues.

The chain recombines TRBV4-1 with TRBJ1-5; TRBD1 aligns across 7 bases. CDR3 size: 14 residues. V lost 6 bases and J lost 3; bases outside the gene matches: 5. Germline V gene sequence: CDR1 MGHRA, CDR2 YSYEKL. CDR3 protein: CASRKTGTNQPQHF. The CDR3 DNA is TGCGCCAGCAGAAAGACAGGGACCAATCAGCCCCAGCATTTT.

The genes are TRBV18 and TRBJ2-3; 7 nucleotides line up with TRBD2. With V trimmed by 0 bases and J by 2 bases, 14 bases remained unmatched. This CDR3 contains 19 residues. Germline CDR1 and CDR2: KGHSH and LQKENI. CDR3 in DNA: TGTGCCAGCTCACCACCTTGGCGCTTTCGGGACTACCACACAGATACGCAGTATTTT. This translates into CASSPPWRFRDYHTDTQYF.

The J gene is TRBJ1-4, the V gene TRBV5-4; D gene uncertain. This CDR3 contains 15 residues. V gave up 0 bases and J gave up 7 bases, with 13 bases separating them. CDR1 is SGHNT and CDR2 is YYREEE in the germline V gene (reference sequence). The CDR3 spells CASSLGPGKGEKLFF. The CDR3 coding sequence is TGTGCCAGCAGCTTGGGCCCCGGGAAGGGTGAAAAACTGTTTTTT.

The genes are TRBV6-5 and TRBJ2-6; D remains unclear. This CDR3 has 13 amino acids. CDR1 and CDR2 (germline): MNHEY, SVGAGI. Trimming removed 7 bases at V and 5 bases at J, with 9 bases between. This CDR3 reads CASTERWANVLTF. In nucleotides, the CDR3 is TGTGCCAGCACCGAACGGTGGGCCAACGTCCTGACTTTC.

This clone was counted a few times. The junction does not match germline at one end; this may be a read error. The V and J genes are TRBV7-9 and TRBJ2-7; 12 nucleotides align to TRBD1. Germline V gene data show CDR1 as SEHNR and CDR2 as FQNEAQ (reference sequence). The CDR3 loop spans 15 amino acids. CDR3 protein: CASSPNMGTGGVWHF. The CDR3 DNA reads TGTGCCAGCAGCCCAAATATGGGGACAGGGGGCGTATGGCACTTC.

As regards this clone: Other nucleotide sequences in the sample specify the same CDR3. This chain uses TRBV11-1 with TRBJ1-1, with D uncertain. Trimming cost V 2 bases and J 2 bases, with 12 bases left between them. Germline loops: CDR1 SGHAT, CDR2 FQDESV (reference sequence). The CDR3 consists of 15 residues. The CDR3 DNA follows: TGTGCCAGCAGCTTATTGACGGGTACCAACACTGAAGCTTTCTTT. This translates into CASSLLTGTNTEAFF.

In its sample, this clone was seen a few times. The chain has TRBV7-3 and TRBJ2-6; D gene uncertain. V was cut by 5 bases and J by 3 bases, with 11 bases left in between. CDR1 and CDR2 from the germline V gene are SGHTA and FQGTGA. The CDR3 runs to 15 residues. This chain's CDR3 is CASSRGQGGANVLTF. In DNA form, the CDR3 reads TGTGCCAGCAGCCGAGGTCAAGGTGGGGCCAACGTCCTGACTTTC. Full variable domain (missing parts from reference TRBV7-3 and TRBJ2-6): GAGVSQTPSNKVTEKGKYVELRCDPISGHTALYWYRQSLGQGPEFLIYFQGTGAADDSGLPNDRFFAVRPEGSVSTLKIQRTERGDSAVYLCASSRGQGGANVLTFGAGSRLTVL.